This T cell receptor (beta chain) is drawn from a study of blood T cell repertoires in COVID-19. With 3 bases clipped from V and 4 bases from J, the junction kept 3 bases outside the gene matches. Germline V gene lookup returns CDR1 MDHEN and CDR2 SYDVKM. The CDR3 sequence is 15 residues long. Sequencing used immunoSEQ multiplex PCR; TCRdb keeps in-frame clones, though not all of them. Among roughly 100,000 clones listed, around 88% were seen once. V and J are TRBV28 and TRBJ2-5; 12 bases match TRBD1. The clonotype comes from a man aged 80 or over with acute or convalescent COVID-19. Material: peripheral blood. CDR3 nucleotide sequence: TGTGCCAGCAGTTTGCCGGGACAGGGGGCAGAGACCCAGTACTTC. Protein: CASSLPGQGAETQYF.